The following is a TCR beta chain sequence with its context. Its antigen is unknown. The record originates from a study of shared clonotypes between healthy human individuals. Assay runs were performed at deep level. The assay was immunoSEQ multiplex PCR, and TCRdb's table has in-frame clones only and misses some. The sample holds about 1.1 million clones, 70% to 80% seen once. Every contributor of samples was a Caucasian grown-up residing in Nashville, Tennessee. The V gene lost 6 bases and the J gene lost 7 bases, with 11 bases spanning the gap. CDR1 and CDR2 (germline): MDHEN, SYDVKM. CDR3 size: 12 residues. Notes on the study in general: The study drew on few donors, limiting represented genetic and exposure-history diversity. Specimens sampled were limited to blood, with tissue repertoires likely differing.

Sequenced input: memory CD4+ T cells from PBMCs. Subset meaning: CD45RA-negative fraction. This receptor was obtained from a man in his late teens or twenties in good health. Some clones in this sample may be carry-over from other donors' samples. The V call is TRBV28, the J call TRBJ2-3, with a possible D match to TRBD2 (5 bases). The CDR3 sequence: CASSLDGNTQYF. CDR3 sequence (DNA): TGTGCCAGCAGCCTGGACGGGAATACGCAGTATTTT.